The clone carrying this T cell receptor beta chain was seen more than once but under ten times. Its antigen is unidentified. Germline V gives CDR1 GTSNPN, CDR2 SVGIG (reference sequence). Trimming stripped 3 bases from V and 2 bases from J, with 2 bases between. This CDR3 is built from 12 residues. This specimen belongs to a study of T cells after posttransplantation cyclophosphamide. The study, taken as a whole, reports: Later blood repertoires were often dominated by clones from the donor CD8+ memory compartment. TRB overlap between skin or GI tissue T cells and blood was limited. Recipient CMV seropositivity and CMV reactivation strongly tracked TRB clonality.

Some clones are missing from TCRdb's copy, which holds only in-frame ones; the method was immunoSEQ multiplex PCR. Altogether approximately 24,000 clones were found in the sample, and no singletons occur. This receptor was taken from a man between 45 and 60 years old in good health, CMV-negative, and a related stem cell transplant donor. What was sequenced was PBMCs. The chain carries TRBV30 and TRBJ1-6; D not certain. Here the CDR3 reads CAWSAYNSPLHF. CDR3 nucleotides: TGTGCCTGGAGCGCCTATAATTCACCCCTCCACTTT.